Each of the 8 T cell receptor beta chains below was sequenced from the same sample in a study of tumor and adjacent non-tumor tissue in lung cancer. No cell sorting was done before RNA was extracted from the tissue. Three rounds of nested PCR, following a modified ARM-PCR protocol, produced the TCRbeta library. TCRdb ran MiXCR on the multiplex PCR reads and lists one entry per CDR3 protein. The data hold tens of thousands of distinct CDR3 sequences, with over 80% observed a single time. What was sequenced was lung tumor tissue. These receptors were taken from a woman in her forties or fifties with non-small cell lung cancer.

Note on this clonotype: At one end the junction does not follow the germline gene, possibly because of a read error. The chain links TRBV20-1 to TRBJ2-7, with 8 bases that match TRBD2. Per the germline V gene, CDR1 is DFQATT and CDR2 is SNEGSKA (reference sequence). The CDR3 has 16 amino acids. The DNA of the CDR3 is TGCATTGCTAGATCCAATAGCGGGGAGGAGTGCTACAAGCAGTACTTC. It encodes CIARSNSGEECYKQYF.

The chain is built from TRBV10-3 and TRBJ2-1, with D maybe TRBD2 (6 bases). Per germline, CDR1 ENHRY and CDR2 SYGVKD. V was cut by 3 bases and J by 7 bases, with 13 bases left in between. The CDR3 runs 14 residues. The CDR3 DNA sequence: TGTGCCATCAGTGACGGGATGGACTATAATGAGCAGTTCTTC. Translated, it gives CAISDGMDYNEQFF.

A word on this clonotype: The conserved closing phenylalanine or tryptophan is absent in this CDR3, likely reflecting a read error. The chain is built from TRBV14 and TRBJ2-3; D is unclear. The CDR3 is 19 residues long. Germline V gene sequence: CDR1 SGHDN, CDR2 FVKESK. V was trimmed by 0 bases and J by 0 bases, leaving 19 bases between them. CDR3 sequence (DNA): TGTGCCAGCAGCCAAGACGGGCACCGAACGGGTACTAGCACAGATACGCAGTATTCT. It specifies CASSQDGHRTGTSTDTQYS.

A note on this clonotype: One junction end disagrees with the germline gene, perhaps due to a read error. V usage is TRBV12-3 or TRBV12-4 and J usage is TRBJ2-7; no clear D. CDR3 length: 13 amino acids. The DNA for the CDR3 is TGTGCCAGCAGCACTGATGTCTCCTACAAGCAATACTTC. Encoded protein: CASSTDVSYKQYF.

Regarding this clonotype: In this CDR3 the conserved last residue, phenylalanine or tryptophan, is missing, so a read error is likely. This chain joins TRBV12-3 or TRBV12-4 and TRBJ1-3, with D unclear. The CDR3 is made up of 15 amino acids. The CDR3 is CASTKTPTSGNTIYS. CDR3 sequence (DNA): TGCGCCAGCACCAAGACACCTACCTCTGGAAACACCATATATTCT.

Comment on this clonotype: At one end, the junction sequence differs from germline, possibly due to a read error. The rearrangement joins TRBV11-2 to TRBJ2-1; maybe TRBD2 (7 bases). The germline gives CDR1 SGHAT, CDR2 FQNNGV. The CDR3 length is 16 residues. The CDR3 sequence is CTSSRLPAGRGNEQFF. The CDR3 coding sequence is TGTACCAGCAGCAGACTACCAGCGGGAAGGGGGAATGAGCAGTTCTTC.

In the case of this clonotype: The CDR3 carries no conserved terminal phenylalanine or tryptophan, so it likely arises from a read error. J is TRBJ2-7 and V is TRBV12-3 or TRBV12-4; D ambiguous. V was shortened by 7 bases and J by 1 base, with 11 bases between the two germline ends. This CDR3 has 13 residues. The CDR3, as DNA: TGTGCCAGCAATTTCATGGGTTCCTACGAGCAGTACTTA. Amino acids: CASNFMGSYEQYL.

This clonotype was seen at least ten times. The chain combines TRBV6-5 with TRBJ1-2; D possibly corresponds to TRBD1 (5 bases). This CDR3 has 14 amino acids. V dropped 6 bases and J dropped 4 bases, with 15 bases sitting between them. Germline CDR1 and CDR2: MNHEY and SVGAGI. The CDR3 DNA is TGTGCCAGCAGGAGAGCTGGGGCATTCTATGGCTACACCTTC. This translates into CASRRAGAFYGYTF.